Listed here are 29 T cell receptor beta chains from one sample, sequenced in a study of blood T cell repertoires in COVID-19 (dated by TCRdb to about 2020). Libraries were built with the immunoSEQ multiplex PCR assay. The table comes from immuneACCESS by way of TCRdb, which keeps in-frame sequences with V and J called. Part of the clones is missing from these tables; in studies checked, under half for an unresolved V gene and the rest for unknown reasons. This sample is represented by about 150,000 clones; around 89% of them were singletons. Approximately 7% of the sample lies in the top ten. Sequenced input: PBMCs or T cells enriched from blood (not recorded which). All receptors derive from a woman between 50 and 59 years old who had recovered from COVID-19.

The V call is TRBV11-2, the J call TRBJ1-5, with D possibly matching TRBD1 (6 bases). V gave up 2 bases and J gave up 7 bases, with 12 bases separating them. CDR1 is SGHAT, CDR2 FQNNGV, per germline. This CDR3 has 14 amino acids. The chain's CDR3 is CASSLQGMGQPQHF. CDR3 sequence (DNA): TGTGCCAGCAGCTTACAGGGGATGGGACAGCCCCAGCATTTT.

The chain joins TRBV18 to TRBJ1-5; D is unresolved. This CDR3 is 14 amino acids long. V lost 2 bases to trimming and J lost 1 base, with 6 bases between them. The germline CDR1 and CDR2 sequences are KGHSH and LQKENI. The CDR3 is CASSPIESNQPQHF. The CDR3 DNA reads TGTGCCAGCTCACCAATAGAAAGCAATCAGCCCCAGCATTTT.

The chain links TRBV7-2 to TRBJ2-3, with 10 bases aligning to TRBD2. This CDR3 has 16 residues. The V gene end was trimmed by 5 bases and the J gene end by 2 bases; junction bases not matched to a gene: 7. In germline, CDR1 is SGHTA, CDR2 FQGNSA. The CDR3 sequence is CASSPQLAGNTDTQYF. The CDR3 region has the DNA TGTGCCAGCAGCCCTCAACTAGCGGGGAACACAGATACGCAGTATTTT.

The chain recombines TRBV11-3 with TRBJ2-7, with D unclear. V shed 1 base and J shed 2 bases, with 6 bases lying between them. CDR1 SGHNT and CDR2 YENEEA come from the germline V gene. The CDR3 totals 13 residues. The DNA of the CDR3 is TGTGCCAGCAGCTTAGGACGGGCCTACGAGCAGTACTTC. Residues: CASSLGRAYEQYF.

The chain uses TRBV27 and TRBJ1-2; perhaps TRBD1 as D (5 bases). This CDR3 has 12 residues. Between the trimmed V and J ends, which lost 3 bases and 4 bases, there was a span of 6 bases. CDR1 and CDR2 from the germline V gene are MNHEY and SMNVEV (reference sequence). The CDR3 coding sequence is TGTGCCAGCAGTTTCGGGGGCTATGGCTACACCTTC. Translation: CASSFGGYGYTF.

This clone was detected only a few times. The chain is built from TRBV7-9 and TRBJ2-2; 10 nucleotides line up with TRBD1. CDR3 length: 13 residues. After removal of 10 bases from V and 7 bases from J, the junction contained 6 bases not matched to a gene. The germline CDR1 and CDR2 sequences are SEHNR and FQNEAQ (reference sequence). For the CDR3, the DNA is TGTGCCAACCGGGACAGGGGTAACGGGGAGCTGTTTTTT. This gives the protein CANRDRGNGELFF.

The DNA of the CDR3 is TGTGCCACCAGTGATATGAACCCTGAGGGCAATCAGCCCCAGCATTTT. It encodes CATSDMNPEGNQPQHF. The J gene is TRBJ1-5, the V gene TRBV24-1; the D is unclear. V was cut by 3 bases and J by 2 bases, with 13 bases left in between. From germline, CDR1 is KGHDR and CDR2 SFDVKD. The CDR3 spans 16 residues.

The chain joins TRBV4-3 to TRBJ1-1, with D perhaps matching TRBD1 (5 bases). This CDR3 has 15 residues. Trimming shortened V by 0 bases and J by 6 bases, and 14 bases separated the two germline ends. Germline V gene sequence: CDR1 LGHNA, CDR2 YSLEER. The chain's CDR3 is CASSQEQWGRAEAFF. CDR3 DNA sequence: TGCGCCAGCAGCCAAGAACAGTGGGGCCGGGCTGAAGCTTTCTTT.

The V call is TRBV5-4, the J call TRBJ1-2, with 8 bases aligning to TRBD1. Germline CDR1 is SGHNT and CDR2 is YYREEE (reference sequence). The V segment lost 0 bases and the J segment 0 bases; nucleotides outside the gene matches: 4. This CDR3 is built from 16 residues. The CDR3 loop reads CASSLGDRLANYGYTF. The CDR3 DNA reads as TGTGCCAGCAGCTTGGGGGACAGGTTAGCTAACTATGGCTACACCTTC.

The CDR3 here is CASSWQKNTEAFF. DNA for the CDR3: TGTGCCAGCAGCTGGCAGAAGAACACTGAAGCTTTCTTT. This rearrangement joins TRBV7-6 to TRBJ1-1; no firm D call. CDR1 is SGHVS and CDR2 is FNYEAQ in the germline V gene. This CDR3 is built from 13 residues. V lost 4 bases to trimming and J lost 1 base, with 7 bases between them.

This clone was detected only once. The chain has TRBV4-3 and TRBJ2-3; D possibly corresponds to TRBD2 (5 bases). V dropped 3 bases and J dropped 1 base, with 8 bases sitting between them. CDR1 LGHNA and CDR2 YSLEER come from the germline V gene. The CDR3 is 14 amino acids. CDR3 in DNA: TGCGCCAGCAGCCACAACGGGGGCACAGATACGCAGTATTTT. As protein: CASSHNGGTDTQYF.

The chain uses TRBV3-1 (or the pseudogene TRBV3-2) and TRBJ2-7; TRBD1 aligns across 8 bases. This CDR3 has 13 amino acids. The J segment lost 3 bases and the V segment lost 5 bases, leaving 3 bases of the junction unmatched. Per the germline V gene, CDR1 is LGHDT and CDR2 is YNNKEL (reference sequence). The chain's CDR3 is CASSADRDYEQYF. CDR3 DNA sequence: TGTGCCAGCAGCGCGGACAGGGACTACGAGCAGTACTTC.

The rearrangement uses TRBV5-1 and TRBJ2-1, with TRBD2 identical over 7 bases. The length of the CDR3 is 15 residues. Looked up from germline, CDR1 is SGHRS and CDR2 is YFSETQ. Unmatched junction bases numbered 11, after V lost 4 bases and J lost 7 bases. This CDR3 reads CASSPVESGDNEQFF. The DNA for the CDR3 is TGCGCCAGCAGCCCTGTCGAGAGCGGGGATAATGAGCAGTTCTTC.

The chain has TRBV7-2 and TRBJ1-1; D might be TRBD1 (5 bases). Germline CDR1 is SGHTA and CDR2 is FQGNSA. The ends were cut back, 4 bases at V and 4 bases at J, with 10 bases in the middle. The CDR3 covers 13 residues. The CDR3 DNA is TGTGCCAGCAGCTCGGGGGGGTTCACTGAAGCTTTCTTT. Its translation: CASSSGGFTEAFF.

The chain has TRBV19 and TRBJ2-2; no clear D. Germline V CDR1 and CDR2: LNHDA, SQIVND (reference sequence). Trimming shortened V by 2 bases and J by 5 bases, and 12 bases separated the two germline ends. The CDR3 totals 15 residues. CDR3 DNA sequence: TGTGCCAGTAGTATAAGTTCCCGGAGTACCGGGGAGCTGTTTTTT. The encoded protein is CASSISSRSTGELFF.

The J gene is TRBJ1-2, the V gene TRBV6-5; D remains unclear. CDR1 MNHEY and CDR2 SVGAGI come from the germline V gene. The CDR3 covers 14 residues. Trimming shortened V by 2 bases and J by 0 bases, and 7 bases separated the two germline ends. The CDR3 here is CASSYVAANYGYTF. Written as DNA, the CDR3 is TGTGCCAGCAGTTACGTGGCAGCTAACTATGGCTACACCTTC.

The chain joins TRBV6-2 or TRBV6-3 to TRBJ2-1; 8 bases align to TRBD1. Germline trimming cut 7 bases from V and 6 bases from J; bases unmatched to any gene: 14. In germline, CDR1 is MNHEY, CDR2 SVGEGT. This CDR3 has 16 amino acids. CDR3 coding DNA: TGTGCCAGCACCCCACCAGATCGGACAGGGCGCAATGAGCAGTTCTTC. Residues: CASTPPDRTGRNEQFF.

J is TRBJ2-7 and V is TRBV19; the match to TRBD1 covers 9 bases. This CDR3 has 14 amino acids. The germline CDR1 and CDR2 sequences are LNHDA and SQIVND (reference sequence). With 6 bases clipped from V and 6 bases from J, the junction kept 9 bases outside the gene matches. The CDR3 DNA reads TGTGCCAGTAGCCCCGGACAGGGGAGTGCCGAGCAGTACTTC. This codes for CASSPGQGSAEQYF.

This rearrangement joins TRBV6-2 or TRBV6-3 to TRBJ2-3, with 11 positions matching TRBD2. Looked up from germline, CDR1 is MNHEY and CDR2 is SVGEGT. This CDR3 region has 16 residues. The trim removed 5 bases at V and 2 bases at J, leaving 6 bases unmatched. The CDR3 is CASSQLAGGITDTQYF. CDR3 coding DNA: TGTGCCAGCAGTCAATTAGCGGGGGGGATCACAGATACGCAGTATTTT.

The chain links TRBV9 to TRBJ2-1; no definite D call. Germline lookup yields CDR1 SGDLS and CDR2 YYNGEE. The germline V and J ends were trimmed by 4 bases and 2 bases, with 10 bases remaining between them. This CDR3 is built from 14 residues. For the CDR3, the DNA is TGTGCCAGCAGCTCAGGTTGGACCTACAATGAGCAGTTCTTC. It yields the protein CASSSGWTYNEQFF.

This clone was recorded many times. This rearrangement joins TRBV5-4 to TRBJ2-7; 7 positions agree with TRBD1. After removal of 2 bases from V and 2 bases from J, the junction contained 4 bases not matched to a gene. Germline V CDR1 and CDR2: SGHNT, YYREEE (reference sequence). CDR3 length: 14 residues. Here the CDR3 reads CASSFPGQTYEQYF. The CDR3 DNA reads TGTGCCAGCAGCTTCCCGGGACAGACCTACGAGCAGTACTTC.

The gene calls are TRBV13 and TRBJ1-3; 7 bases align to TRBD1. CDR3 size: 13 residues. CDR1 is PRHDT, CDR2 FYEKMQ, per germline (reference sequence). With 5 bases clipped from V and 2 bases from J, the junction kept 0 bases outside the gene matches. The CDR3: CASSTGAGNTIYF. In DNA, the CDR3 is TGTGCCAGCAGCACAGGGGCTGGAAACACCATATATTTT.

Points on this clone: This specimen includes other DNA sequences encoding the same CDR3. This chain uses TRBV30 with TRBJ2-7; maybe TRBD1 (6 bases). V was trimmed by 4 bases and J by 4 bases, leaving 20 bases between them. CDR3 length equals 15 residues. Germline CDR1 reads GTSNPN; CDR2 reads SVGIG (reference sequence). In DNA, the CDR3 is TGTGCCTGGACCCCAACCGGGACATTCTCTTACGAGCAGTACTTC. Translated: CAWTPTGTFSYEQYF.

The chain is built from TRBV5-5 and TRBJ2-5, with 7 bases lining up with TRBD2. After removal of 6 bases from V and 6 bases from J, the junction contained 11 bases not matched to a gene. CDR1 and CDR2 from the germline V gene are SGHKS and YYEKEE (reference sequence). The CDR3 sequence is 14 residues long. CDR3: CASTLVGGRQTQYF. CDR3 in DNA: TGTGCCAGCACCCTCGTGGGAGGGAGACAGACCCAGTACTTC.

This chain links TRBV19 with TRBJ2-3, with 8 bases identical to TRBD2. Germline V gene sequence: CDR1 LNHDA, CDR2 SQIVND (reference sequence). V gave up 4 bases and J gave up 1 base; unmatched junction bases: 4. The CDR3 contains 15 residues. The CDR3: CASSRGAGGTDTQYF. The CDR3 region has the DNA TGTGCCAGTAGTAGGGGAGCGGGAGGCACAGATACGCAGTATTTT.

This rearrangement joins TRBV2 to TRBJ2-7, with D maybe TRBD2 (6 bases). V lost 6 bases and J 12 bases, leaving 15 bases between the germline ends. This CDR3 spans 11 amino acids. Germline CDR1 is SNHLY and CDR2 is FYNNEI. Here the CDR3 DNA reads TGTGCCAGCAGAGAACCGGGACTTCCGTACTTC. This encodes CASREPGLPYF.

The genes are TRBV7-9 and TRBJ1-2; 9 bases align to TRBD1. Germline CDR1 SEHNR, CDR2 FQNEAQ (reference sequence). The V gene end was trimmed by 3 bases and the J gene end by 0 bases; junction bases not matched to a gene: 2. The CDR3 spans 15 residues. The CDR3 here is CASSFDRGTNYGYTF. CDR3 bases: TGTGCCAGCAGCTTCGACAGGGGGACTAACTATGGCTACACCTTC.

This rearrangement joins TRBV7-9 to TRBJ1-4; D possibly corresponds to TRBD1 (6 bases). The CDR3 consists of 15 residues. The germline V gene encodes CDR1 SEHNR and CDR2 FQNEAQ (reference sequence). V lost 5 bases and J 1 base, leaving 11 bases between the germline ends. The CDR3 nucleotides are TGTGCCAGCAGCACGTACAGGGAAACTAATGAAAAACTGTTTTTT. This codes for CASSTYRETNEKLFF.

The rearrangement links TRBV9 to TRBJ2-1; TRBD2 aligns across 8 bases. The length of the CDR3 is 18 residues. CDR1 and CDR2 (germline): SGDLS, YYNGEE. J was trimmed by 4 bases and V by 2 bases; bases with no gene match: 14. In nucleotides, the CDR3 is TGTGCCAGCAGCGTTTCAGCGGGACTAGAGTTGGCGTACAATGAGCAGTTCTTC. Protein sequence: CASSVSAGLELAYNEQFF.